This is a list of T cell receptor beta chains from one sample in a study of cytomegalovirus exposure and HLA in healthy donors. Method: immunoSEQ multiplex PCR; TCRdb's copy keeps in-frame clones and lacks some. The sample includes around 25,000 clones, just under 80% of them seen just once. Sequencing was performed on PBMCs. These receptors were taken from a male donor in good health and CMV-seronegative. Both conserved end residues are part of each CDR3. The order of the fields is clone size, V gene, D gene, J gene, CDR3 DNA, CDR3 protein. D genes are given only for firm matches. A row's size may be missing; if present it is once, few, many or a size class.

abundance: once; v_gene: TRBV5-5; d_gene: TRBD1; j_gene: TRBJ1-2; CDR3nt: TGTGCCAGCAGCTCAAAACTAGGGGGCGCTCTGAATGGCTACACCTTC; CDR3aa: CASSSKLGGALNGYTF
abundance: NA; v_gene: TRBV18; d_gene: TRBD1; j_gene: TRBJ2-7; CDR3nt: TGTGCCAGCTCACCAACAGGGGGGGAGCAGTACTTC; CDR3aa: CASSPTGGEQYF
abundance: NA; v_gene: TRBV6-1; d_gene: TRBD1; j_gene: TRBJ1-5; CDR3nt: TGTGCCAGCAGGGGTCCGGGACAGAATCAGCCCCAGCATTTT; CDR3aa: CASRGPGQNQPQHF
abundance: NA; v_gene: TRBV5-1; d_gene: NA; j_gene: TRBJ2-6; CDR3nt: TGCGCCAGCAGCTTGATCTTGTCTGGGGCCAACGTCCTGACTTTC; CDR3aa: CASSLILSGANVLTF
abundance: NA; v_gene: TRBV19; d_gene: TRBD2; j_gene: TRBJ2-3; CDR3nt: TGTGCCAGTAGTAGTAGCGGGTTGACAGATACGCAGTATTTT; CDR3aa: CASSSSGLTDTQYF
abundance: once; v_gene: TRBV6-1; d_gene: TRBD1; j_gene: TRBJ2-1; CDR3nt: TGTGCCAGCAGTGAAAAAGGACAGGAGCACAATGAGCAGTTCTTC; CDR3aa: CASSEKGQEHNEQFF
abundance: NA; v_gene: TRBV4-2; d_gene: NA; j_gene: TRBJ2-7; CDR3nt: TGTGCCAGCAGCCAAGTCGGTGGCGAGCAGTACTTC; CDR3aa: CASSQVGGEQYF
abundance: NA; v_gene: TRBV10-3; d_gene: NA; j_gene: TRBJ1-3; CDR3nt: TGTGCCATCAGGAGCAACAGGGACTCTGGAAACACCATATATTTT; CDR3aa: CAIRSNRDSGNTIYF
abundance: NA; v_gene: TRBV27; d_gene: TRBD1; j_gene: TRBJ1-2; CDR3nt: TGTGCCAGCAGTTATAAGGGACAGGGGGTTGGCTATGGCTACACCTTC; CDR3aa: CASSYKGQGVGYGYTF
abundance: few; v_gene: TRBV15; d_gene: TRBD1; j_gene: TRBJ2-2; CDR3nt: TGTGCCACCAGCAGCGTTACAGGGGTCACCGGGGAGCTGTTTTTT; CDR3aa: CATSSVTGVTGELFF
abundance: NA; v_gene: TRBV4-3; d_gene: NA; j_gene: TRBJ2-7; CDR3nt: TGCGCCAGCAGCCAAGATCGGCTGGACAGAGCCTACGAGCAGTACTTC; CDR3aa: CASSQDRLDRAYEQYF
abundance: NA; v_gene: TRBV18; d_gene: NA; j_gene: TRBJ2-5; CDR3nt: TGTGCCAGCTCACCTCGGACATCATCGTGGGAGACCCAGTACTTC; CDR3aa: CASSPRTSSWETQYF
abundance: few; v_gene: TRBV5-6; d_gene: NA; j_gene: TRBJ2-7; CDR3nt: TGTGCCAGCAGCTTGGTAGCGGTGGGTTCTCAGAACGAGCAGTACTTC; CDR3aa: CASSLVAVGSQNEQYF
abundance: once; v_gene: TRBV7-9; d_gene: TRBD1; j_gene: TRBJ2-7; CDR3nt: TGTGCCAGCAGCACGCGGGACAGGGGGAACGAGCAGTACTTC; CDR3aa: CASSTRDRGNEQYF
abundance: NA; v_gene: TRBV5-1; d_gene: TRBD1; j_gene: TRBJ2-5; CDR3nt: TGCGCCAGCAGCGCCTCTCGCGGGACAGGGGAGACCCAGTACTTC; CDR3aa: CASSASRGTGETQYF
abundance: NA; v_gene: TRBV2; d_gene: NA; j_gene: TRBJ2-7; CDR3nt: TGTGCCAGCAGTGAAAAAGTAGCAGGGATGAATCGCGAGCAGTACTTC; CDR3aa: CASSEKVAGMNREQYF
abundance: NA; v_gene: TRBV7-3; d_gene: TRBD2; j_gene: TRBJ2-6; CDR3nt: TGTGCCAGCAGACCCGGGACTAGCTTTGGGGCCAACGTCCTGACTTTC; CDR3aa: CASRPGTSFGANVLTF
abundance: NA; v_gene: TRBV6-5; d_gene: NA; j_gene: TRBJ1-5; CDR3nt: TGTGCCAGCCGACAAGGGGGGGCAAATCAGCCCCAGCATTTT; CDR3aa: CASRQGGANQPQHF
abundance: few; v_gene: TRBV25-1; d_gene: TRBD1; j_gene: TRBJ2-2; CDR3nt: TGTGCCAGCAGTCCGGGACAGGGCACCGGGGAGCTGTTTTTT; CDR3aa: CASSPGQGTGELFF
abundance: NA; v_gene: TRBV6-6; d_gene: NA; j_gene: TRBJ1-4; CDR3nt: TGTGCCAGCAGTATCCCGGGAAAACTGTTTTTT; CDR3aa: CASSIPGKLFF
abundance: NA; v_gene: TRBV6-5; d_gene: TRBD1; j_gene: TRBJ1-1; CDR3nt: TGTGCCAGCAGTTACCGGGAGGGGGCCGTAAACACTGAAGCTTTCTTT; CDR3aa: CASSYREGAVNTEAFF
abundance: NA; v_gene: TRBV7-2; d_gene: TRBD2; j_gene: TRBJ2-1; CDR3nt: TGTGCCAGCAGCTTATTAGCGGGAGCGAGCTCCTACAATGAGCAGTTCTTC; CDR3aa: CASSLLAGASSYNEQFF
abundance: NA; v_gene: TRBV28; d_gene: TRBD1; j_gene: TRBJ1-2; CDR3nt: TGTGCCAGCAGTACGCAGGGGGCTGACTATGGCTACACCTTC; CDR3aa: CASSTQGADYGYTF
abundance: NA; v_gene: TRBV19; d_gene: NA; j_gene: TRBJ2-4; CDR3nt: TGTGCCAGTACCCCAGAGGATACTCGGTACATTCAGTACTTC; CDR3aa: CASTPEDTRYIQYF
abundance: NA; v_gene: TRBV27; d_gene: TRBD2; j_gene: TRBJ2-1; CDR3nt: TGTGCCAGCAGGGACACTAGCGGCAATGAGCAGTTCTTC; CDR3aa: CASRDTSGNEQFF
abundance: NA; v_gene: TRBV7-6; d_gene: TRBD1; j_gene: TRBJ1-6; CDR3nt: TGTGCCAGCAGCTTAGGCCCAGGGGGGAATTCACCCCTCCACTTT; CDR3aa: CASSLGPGGNSPLHF
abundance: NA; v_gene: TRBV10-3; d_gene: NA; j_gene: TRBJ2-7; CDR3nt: TGTGCCATCAGTGAGGGACTTGACTCCTACGAGCAGTACTTC; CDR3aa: CAISEGLDSYEQYF
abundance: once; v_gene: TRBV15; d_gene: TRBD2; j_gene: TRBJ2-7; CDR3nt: TGTGCCACCAGCAGAGGACCGGGACTAGCGGATTACGAGCAGTACTTC; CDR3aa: CATSRGPGLADYEQYF
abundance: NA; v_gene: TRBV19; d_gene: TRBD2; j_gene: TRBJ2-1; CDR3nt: TGTGCCAGTAGTCCAGTTAGCGGGAGCTCCTACAATGAGCAGTTCTTC; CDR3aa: CASSPVSGSSYNEQFF
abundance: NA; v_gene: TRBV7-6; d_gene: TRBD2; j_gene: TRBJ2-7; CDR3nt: TGTGCCAGCAGCCCCCTTAGCGGGAGTTACGAGCAGTACTTC; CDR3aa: CASSPLSGSYEQYF
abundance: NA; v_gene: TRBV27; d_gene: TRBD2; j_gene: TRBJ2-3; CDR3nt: TGTGCCAGCAGTTTATTAGCGGGAGGGTCGGATACGCAGTATTTT; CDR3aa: CASSLLAGGSDTQYF
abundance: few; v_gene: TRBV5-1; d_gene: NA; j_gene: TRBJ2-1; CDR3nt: TGCGCCAGCAGCCCTGCTGGGCAGGGCTACAATGAGCAGTTCTTC; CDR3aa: CASSPAGQGYNEQFF
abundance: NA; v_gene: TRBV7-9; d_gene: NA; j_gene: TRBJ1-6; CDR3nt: TGTGCCAGCAGCTTGGGCAGGGGTGTGGATTCACCCCTCCACTTT; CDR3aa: CASSLGRGVDSPLHF
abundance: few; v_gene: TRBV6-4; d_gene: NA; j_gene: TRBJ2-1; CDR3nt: TGTGCCAGCAGTGATTTAGTGGGGAGCTCCTACAATGAGCAGTTCTTC; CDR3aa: CASSDLVGSSYNEQFF
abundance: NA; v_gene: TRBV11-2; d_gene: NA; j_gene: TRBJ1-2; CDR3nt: TGTGCCAGCAGCTTAGGAGGTAGAGAGGGATCCGGCGGCTACACCTTC; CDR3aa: CASSLGGREGSGGYTF
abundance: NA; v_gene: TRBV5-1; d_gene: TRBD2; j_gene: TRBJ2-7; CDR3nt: TGCGCCAGCAGCTTGGAACCTAGCGGGAGGCCCCAAGGAGAGCAGTACTTC; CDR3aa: CASSLEPSGRPQGEQYF
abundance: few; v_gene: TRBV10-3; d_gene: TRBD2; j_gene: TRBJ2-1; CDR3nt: TGTGCCATCAGTACCGGGACTAGCGAGAACAATGAGCAGTTCTTC; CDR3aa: CAISTGTSENNEQFF
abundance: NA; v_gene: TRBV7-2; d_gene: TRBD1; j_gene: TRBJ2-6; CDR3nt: TGTGCCAGCAGCTTAGGTCTACAGGGGGCGTCTGGGGCCAACGTCCTGACTTTC; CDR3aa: CASSLGLQGASGANVLTF
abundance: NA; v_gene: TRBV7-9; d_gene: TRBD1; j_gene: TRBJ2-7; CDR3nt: TGTGCCAGCAGCTTAGCATCAGGGGGAACCTACGAGCAGTACTTC; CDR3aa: CASSLASGGTYEQYF
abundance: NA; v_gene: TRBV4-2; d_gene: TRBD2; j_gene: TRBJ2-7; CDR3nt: TGTGCCAGCAGCCAAGACCCTAGCGGGGGGGCCTACGAGCAGTACTTC; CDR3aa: CASSQDPSGGAYEQYF
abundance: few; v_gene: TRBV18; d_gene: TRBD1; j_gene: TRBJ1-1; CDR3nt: TGTGCCAGCTCACCATCACGGACAGGAAACACTGAAGCTTTCTTT; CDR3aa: CASSPSRTGNTEAFF
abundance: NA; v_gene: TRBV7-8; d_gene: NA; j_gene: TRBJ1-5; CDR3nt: TGTGCCAGCAGCTTTTACAACAGTCAGAGCAATCAGCCCCAGCATTTT; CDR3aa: CASSFYNSQSNQPQHF
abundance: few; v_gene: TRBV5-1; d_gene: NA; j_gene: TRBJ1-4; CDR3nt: TGCGCCAGCAGAGAGGGGGTTGCTAATGAAAAACTGTTTTTT; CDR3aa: CASREGVANEKLFF
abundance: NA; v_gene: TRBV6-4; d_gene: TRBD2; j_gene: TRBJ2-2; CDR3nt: TGTGCCAGCAGTGTCGGGACTAGCAACACCGGGGAGCTGTTTTTT; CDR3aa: CASSVGTSNTGELFF
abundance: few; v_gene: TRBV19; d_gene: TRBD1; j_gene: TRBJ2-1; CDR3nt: TGTGCCAGTAGTATAGTCCCCGGGACAGGTGAGCAGTTCTTC; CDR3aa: CASSIVPGTGEQFF
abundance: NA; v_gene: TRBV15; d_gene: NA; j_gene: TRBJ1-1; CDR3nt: TGTGCCACCAGCAGTAAAAGAAACAGGGTACGGACGGGAAGGACTGAAGCTTTCTTT; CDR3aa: CATSSKRNRVRTGRTEAFF
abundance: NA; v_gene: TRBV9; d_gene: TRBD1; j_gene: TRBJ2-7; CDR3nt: TGTGCCAGCAGCGTAGATGGACAGGTTCGAGAGCAGTACTTC; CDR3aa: CASSVDGQVREQYF
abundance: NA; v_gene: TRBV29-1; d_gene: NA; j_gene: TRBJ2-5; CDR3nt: TGCAGCGTTGTACGGGGGTACCAAGAGACCCAGTACTTC; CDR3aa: CSVVRGYQETQYF
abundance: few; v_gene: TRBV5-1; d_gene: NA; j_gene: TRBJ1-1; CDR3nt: TGCGCCAGCAGCCTCGCGGCCGGCCAGGGCGAAGCTTTCTTT; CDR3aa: CASSLAAGQGEAFF
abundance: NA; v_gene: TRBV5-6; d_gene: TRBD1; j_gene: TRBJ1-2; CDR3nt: TGTGCCAGCAGCTTGACCGGGACAGGGGGCGTGATCCTGGATGGCTACACCTTC; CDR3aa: CASSLTGTGGVILDGYTF
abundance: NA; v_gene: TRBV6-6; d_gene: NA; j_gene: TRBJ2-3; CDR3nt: TGTGCCAGCAGAATTGGGACTTTTTCTAGCACAGATACGCAGTATTTT; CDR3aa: CASRIGTFSSTDTQYF
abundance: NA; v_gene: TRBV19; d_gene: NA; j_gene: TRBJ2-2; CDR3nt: TGTGCCAGCAGAACCTTCTACACCGGGGAGCTGTTTTTT; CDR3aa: CASRTFYTGELFF
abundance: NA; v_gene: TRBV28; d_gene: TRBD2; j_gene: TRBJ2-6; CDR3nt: TGTGCCAGCAGTCCGGGACTAGCGGGCTGGGGGTCTGGGGCCAACGTCCTGACTTTC; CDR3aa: CASSPGLAGWGSGANVLTF
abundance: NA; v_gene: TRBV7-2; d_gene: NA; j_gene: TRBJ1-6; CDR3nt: TGTGCCAGCAGCTTAGCCCCCCGGACATTGGGGAATTCACCCCTCCACTTT; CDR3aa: CASSLAPRTLGNSPLHF